The 3 T cell receptor beta chains given below trace back to one sample, sequenced in a study of T cells after yellow fever vaccination. TCRdb re-analysed the 5' RACE reads in MiXCR, keeping a single row per CDR3 protein. The table shows hundreds of thousands of distinct CDR3 sequences, with 11% occurring only once. The starting material was PBMCs, obtained on the day of the first yellow fever vaccination. All receptors come from a young man who received the YFV17D yellow fever vaccine.

This clonotype was counted ten times or more. V usage is TRBV6-2 or TRBV6-3 and J usage is TRBJ1-5; D perhaps matches TRBD1 (5 bases). The CDR3 consists of 16 residues. Germline V gene lookup returns CDR1 MNHEY and CDR2 SVGEGT. V lost 5 bases, J lost 1 base, and 15 bases lay in between. The CDR3 sequence is CASSQIHGASNQPQHF. CDR3 nucleotide sequence: TGTGCCAGCAGTCAGATACACGGGGCGAGCAATCAGCCCCAGCATTTT.

The J gene is TRBJ1-2, the V gene TRBV9; D is unresolved. CDR1 is SGDLS, CDR2 YYNGEE, per germline. Trimming removed 3 bases from V and 6 bases from J, with 9 bases in between. The CDR3 loop spans 12 amino acids. The CDR3 reads CASSERNDGYTF. CDR3 in DNA: TGTGCCAGCAGCGAGAGAAATGATGGCTACACCTTC.

In its sample, this clonotype was seen a few times. The rearrangement joins TRBV7-8 to TRBJ2-3; D remains unclear. The ends were cut back, 0 bases at V and 6 bases at J, with 16 bases in the middle. The length of the CDR3 is 16 residues. Germline CDR1 is SGHVS and CDR2 is FQNEAQ. The CDR3 DNA reads TGTGCCAGCAGCTTAGCTCGTTTCGGTCTTGGGGATACGCAGTATTTT. Protein: CASSLARFGLGDTQYF. The variable domain in full, completed from reference TRBV7-8 and TRBJ2-3, reads GAGVSQSPRYKVAKRGQDVALRCDPISGHVSLFWYQQALGQGPEFLTYFQNEAQLDKSGLPSDRFFAERPEGSVSTLKIQRTQQEDSAVYLCASSLARFGLGDTQYFGPGTRLTVL.